This T cell receptor beta chain was observed in a study of T cell responses to AZD1222 COVID-19 vaccine. The data were produced by immunoSEQ multiplex PCR, yet TCRdb's version contains in-frame clones alone and is incomplete. The sample has more than 60,000 clones; roughly 87% are singletons. This CDR3 spans 13 amino acids. Trimming removed 10 bases from V and 4 bases from J, with 13 bases in between. Germline values: CDR1 MDHEN, CDR2 SYDVKM. In regard to this clone: Its specificity is unknown.

Study-wide results and caveats: Increases in Spike-specific TCR breadth and depth were seen after two AZD1222 doses. CD4 TCRs covered the whole spike, strongest at regions 160-218 and 743-854. Within unmutated variant regions lay the reported targets of nearly half of spike-specific TCRs. Clonal diversity was possibly underestimated, and the donors were mostly white British, with more females.

The clonotype comes from an adult in good health. Sequenced material: peripheral blood, taken on day 0 of AZD1222 vaccination. V gene TRBV28 combines with J gene TRBJ2-2; TRBD2 is a possible D gene (5 bases). The CDR3: CATLWAGTGELFF. The CDR3 DNA is TGTGCCACCTTGTGGGCGGGCACCGGGGAGCTGTTTTTT.